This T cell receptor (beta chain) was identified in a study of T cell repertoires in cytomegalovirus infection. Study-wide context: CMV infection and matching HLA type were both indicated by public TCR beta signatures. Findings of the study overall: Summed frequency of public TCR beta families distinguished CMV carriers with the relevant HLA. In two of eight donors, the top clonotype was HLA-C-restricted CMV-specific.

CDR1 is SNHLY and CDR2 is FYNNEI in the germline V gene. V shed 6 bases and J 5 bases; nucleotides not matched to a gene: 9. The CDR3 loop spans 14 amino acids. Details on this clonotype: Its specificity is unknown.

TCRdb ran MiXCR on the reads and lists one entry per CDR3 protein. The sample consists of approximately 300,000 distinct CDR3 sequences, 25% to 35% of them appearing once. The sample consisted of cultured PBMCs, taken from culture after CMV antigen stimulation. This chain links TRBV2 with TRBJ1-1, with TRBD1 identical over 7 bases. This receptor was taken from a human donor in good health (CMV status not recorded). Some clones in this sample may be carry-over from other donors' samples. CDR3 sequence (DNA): TGTGCCAGCAGCAACGAACAGGGGTTAACTGAAGCTTTCTTT. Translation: CASSNEQGLTEAFF.